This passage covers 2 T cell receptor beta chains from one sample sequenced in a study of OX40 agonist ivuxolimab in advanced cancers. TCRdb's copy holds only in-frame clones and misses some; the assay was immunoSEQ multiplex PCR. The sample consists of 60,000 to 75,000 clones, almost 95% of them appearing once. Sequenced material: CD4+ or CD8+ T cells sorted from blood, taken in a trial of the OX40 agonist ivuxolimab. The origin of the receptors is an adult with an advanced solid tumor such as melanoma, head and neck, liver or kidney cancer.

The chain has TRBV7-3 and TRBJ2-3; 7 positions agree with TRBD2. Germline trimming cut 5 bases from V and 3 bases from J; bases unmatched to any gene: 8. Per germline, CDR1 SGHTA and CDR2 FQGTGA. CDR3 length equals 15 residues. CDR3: CASSPAGRSTDTQYF. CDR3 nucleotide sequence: TGTGCCAGCAGCCCAGCGGGACGAAGTACAGATACGCAGTATTTT.

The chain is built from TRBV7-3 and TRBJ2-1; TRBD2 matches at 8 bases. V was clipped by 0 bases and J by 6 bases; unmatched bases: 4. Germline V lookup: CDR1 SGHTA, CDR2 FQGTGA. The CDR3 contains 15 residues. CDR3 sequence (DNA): TGTGCCAGCAGCTTAACAAGCGGGAGACGCAATGAGCAGTTCTTC. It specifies CASSLTSGRRNEQFF.